This T cell receptor (beta chain) was documented in a study of glioma-infiltrating T cells after dendritic cell vaccination. Data came from immunoSEQ multiplex PCR; TCRdb stores just in-frame clones and leaves some out. The repertoire has about 92,000 clones, about nine tenths of them found once; the top ten carry approximately 14%. The germline V gene has CDR1 GTSNPN and CDR2 SVGIG (reference sequence). The V segment lost 3 bases and the J segment 4 bases; nucleotides outside the gene matches: 5. CDR3 length: 13 residues. Sequenced here: blood, sampled before dendritic cell vaccination. The TCR was taken from a human donor with glioblastoma. The gene calls are TRBV30 and TRBJ1-1; TRBD1 agrees at 7 bases. CDR3 region: CAWRGPGGTEAFF. CDR3 bases: TGTGCCTGGAGAGGGCCAGGGGGCACTGAAGCTTTCTTT.